The 32 T cell receptor beta chains given below trace back to one sample, sequenced in a study of immune heterogeneity within non-small cell lung tumors (dated 2018 in TCRdb). Instrument used: HiSeq X Ten. The TCR beta CDR3 region was amplified with a multiplex PCR system whose first round of approximately 11 cycles used 32 V-gene forward primers and 13 J-gene reverse primers. TCRdb reprocessing: public reads trimmed at Q25 with fastp, clones called with MiXCR, in-frame beta chains kept. For every CDR3 protein sequence, its rows merge into one entry that carries the most common genes and DNA. The sample contains some 31,000 distinct CDR3 sequences, 25% to 30% of them found a single time. Under 5% of the sample is taken by the ten largest. Genomic DNA was extracted from bulk tumor tissue and used as the TCR template, and 600 ng gDNA was amplified per sample. During surgery, multiple biopsies were taken from each primary tumor, with sampling sites spaced as far apart as possible within the tumor mass. The study cohort was described as untreated, and the patients were newly diagnosed NSCLC cases having curative surgery.

The sequencing sample was made of lung tumor tissue. These receptors all stem from a man aged 40-55 years with non-small cell lung cancer.

The sample holds many counts of this clonotype. This rearrangement joins TRBV29-1 to TRBJ1-2; no reliable D call. The CDR3 is 10 residues long. V was trimmed by 1 base and J by 7 bases, leaving 4 bases between them. Germline V CDR1 and CDR2: SQVTM, ANQGSEA. The CDR3 bases are TGCAGCGTTGAAGTGGTTGGCTACACCTTC. Encoded protein: CSVEVVGYTF.

A word on this clonotype: A clone one base away is much larger, so this may be a read error. V is TRBV6-6 and J is TRBJ1-2; D is unclear. Germline V gene lookup returns CDR1 MNHNY and CDR2 SVGAGI (reference sequence). The CDR3 extends over 15 amino acids. The CDR3, as DNA: TGTGCCAGCGGTTACTCGCGGCTAGCTACTGGTGGCTACACCTTC. This encodes CASGYSRLATGGYTF.

This clonotype was seen repeatedly, ten times or more. The V call is TRBV6-6, the J call TRBJ1-1; no clear D gene. V was clipped by 0 bases and J by 0 bases, with 20 bases between them. CDR1 is MNHNY, CDR2 SVGAGI, per germline (reference sequence). The CDR3 sequence is 19 residues long. DNA for the CDR3: TGTGCCAGCAGTTACTCGAGTGCTTCGTGGGAAGCCTTGAACACTGAAGCTTTCTTT. Translated: CASSYSSASWEALNTEAFF.

CDR3 nucleotides: TGCAGTGCTCAACTAGCGGGACGGGAGACCCAGTACTTC. This encodes CSAQLAGRETQYF. The V call is TRBV20-1, the J call TRBJ2-5; 10 bases agree with TRBD2. CDR1 is DFQATT and CDR2 is SNEGSKA in the germline V gene (reference sequence). With 5 bases clipped from V and 5 bases from J, the junction kept 5 bases outside the gene matches. The CDR3 is made up of 13 amino acids.

At least ten counts were recorded for this clonotype. This chain connects TRBV27 to TRBJ1-1, with 8 positions matching TRBD1. The CDR3 has 16 residues. V shed 5 bases, J shed 2 bases, and the junction held 10 bases outside the gene matches. Germline V gene lookup returns CDR1 MNHEY and CDR2 SMNVEV (reference sequence). The CDR3 sequence is CASSPLGQGQNTEAFF. The DNA of the CDR3 is TGTGCCAGCAGTCCACTCGGACAGGGCCAAAACACTGAAGCTTTCTTT.

The chain has TRBV28 and TRBJ2-6, with 8 positions matching TRBD1. The germline CDR1 and CDR2 sequences are MDHEN and SYDVKM. This CDR3 has 19 residues. Trimming removed 6 bases from V and 1 base from J; junction bases left unmatched: 14. CDR3: CASRPPDRGFRSGANVLTF. In DNA, the CDR3 is TGTGCCAGCAGGCCCCCCGACAGGGGCTTTAGATCTGGGGCCAACGTCCTGACTTTC. Based on the CDR3 plus reference TRBV28 and TRBJ2-6, the full variable domain is DVKVTQSSRYLVKRTGEKVFLECVQDMDHENMFWYRQDPGLGLRLIYFSYDVKMKEKGDIPEGYSVSREKKERFSLILESASTNQTSMYLCASRPPDRGFRSGANVLTFGAGSRLTVL.

Only a few counts were recorded for this clonotype. The gene calls are TRBV20-1 and TRBJ2-1; 8 positions agree with TRBD2. J gave up 9 bases and V 4 bases, and 11 bases lay outside the gene matches. The length of the CDR3 is 14 residues. Germline CDR1 is DFQATT and CDR2 is SNEGSKA (reference sequence). Written as DNA, the CDR3 is TGCAGTGCTACGCCCGGGACTAGGGGGGGTGAGCAGTTCTTC. Residues: CSATPGTRGGEQFF.

This clonotype was found many times. This chain uses TRBV20-1 with TRBJ1-5, with 12 bases aligning to TRBD1. This CDR3 region has 15 residues. Germline V CDR1 and CDR2: DFQATT, SNEGSKA (reference sequence). J lost 5 bases, V lost 3 bases, and 5 bases had no gene match. Here the CDR3 reads CSASRGTGGDQPQHF. The DNA of the CDR3 is TGCAGTGCTAGTAGGGGGACAGGGGGCGATCAGCCCCAGCATTTT.

This chain's CDR3 is CASSLGGALSNYEKLFF. CDR3 DNA: TGCGCCAGCAGCTTGGGTGGGGCGTTATCCAATTATGAAAAACTGTTTTTT. The chain joins TRBV5-1 to TRBJ1-4, with TRBD1 as a possible D gene (5 bases). The germline V and J ends were trimmed by 0 bases and 6 bases, with 18 bases remaining between them. This CDR3 has 17 amino acids. Germline lookup yields CDR1 SGHRS and CDR2 YFSETQ.

The chain couples TRBV7-2 to TRBJ2-3; weak D call: TRBD2 (5 bases). The CDR3 length is 17 residues. The germline V gene has CDR1 SGHTA and CDR2 FQGNSA. Trimming cost V 8 bases and J 0 bases, with 21 bases left between them. CDR3 DNA: TGTGCCAGCGGCCCAAGAGGACTGAAAACTAGCACAGATACGCAGTATTTT. Amino acids: CASGPRGLKTSTDTQYF.

In this sample, this clonotype turned up many times. The J gene is TRBJ1-2, the V gene TRBV6-6; possible D gene TRBD1, 6 bases. Trimming pared 2 bases from V and 4 bases from J, leaving 8 bases between. Germline CDR1 and CDR2: MNHNY and SVGAGI (reference sequence). The CDR3 has 13 residues. The CDR3 loop is CASSYGGSYGYTF. The DNA for the CDR3 is TGTGCCAGCAGTTACGGGGGCAGCTATGGCTACACCTTC.

This clonotype has at least ten counts. The chain employs TRBV24-1 and TRBJ2-5; TRBD2 matches at 14 bases. V shed 4 bases, J shed 5 bases, and the junction held 2 bases outside the gene matches. The CDR3 is made up of 15 amino acids. From germline, CDR1 is KGHDR and CDR2 SFDVKD. Here the CDR3 DNA reads TGTGCCACCAGTGACTGGACTAGCGGGAGGGAGACCCAGTACTTC. Translated: CATSDWTSGRETQYF.

With regard to this clonotype: One base away lies a much larger clone, so this may be a sequencing read error. The CDR3 carries no conserved terminal phenylalanine or tryptophan, so it likely arises from a read error. This chain connects TRBV11-2 to TRBJ2-7; 8 nucleotides line up with TRBD2. Trimming at V came to 5 bases and at J to 3 bases, leaving 6 bases not matched to a gene. The CDR3 extends over 14 amino acids. Germline V gene lookup returns CDR1 SGHAT and CDR2 FQNNGV. The CDR3 nucleotides are TGTGCCAGCAGCACCAGCGGGAGCGTCTACGAGCAGTACCTC. Translation: CASSTSGSVYEQYL.

This clonotype showed up many times. The chain couples TRBV7-9 to TRBJ2-2, with 7 bases matching TRBD1. Germline lookup yields CDR1 SEHNR and CDR2 FQNEAQ (reference sequence). This CDR3 has 15 residues. J was trimmed by 0 bases and V by 6 bases; bases with no gene match: 4. This CDR3 is CASRPGTANTGELFF. In DNA, the CDR3 is TGTGCCAGCAGGCCCGGGACAGCGAACACCGGGGAGCTGTTTTTT.

Comment on this clonotype: Since a much larger clone is just one base distant, this may be a read error. This chain uses TRBV18 with TRBJ1-5; D unclear. Looked up from germline, CDR1 is KGHSH and CDR2 is LQKENI. There are 12 residues in the CDR3. CDR3 amino acids: CPSSPGNQPQHF. DNA for the CDR3: TGTCCCAGCTCACCGGGGAATCAGCCCCAGCATTTT. Using reference TRBV18 and TRBJ1-5 for the parts outside the CDR3, the full variable domain is NAGVMQNPRHLVRRRGQEARLRCSPMKGHSHVYWYRQLPEEGLKFMVYLQKENIIDESGMPKERFSAEFPKEGPSILRIQQVVRGDSAAYFCPSSPGNQPQHFGDGTRLSIL.

The chain recombines TRBV30 with TRBJ1-5; no firm D call. The V and J ends lost 5 bases and 1 base respectively, with 12 bases between them. The CDR3 loop spans 14 amino acids. Germline lookup yields CDR1 GTSNPN and CDR2 SVGIG (reference sequence). The CDR3 here is CAWGPLMSNQPQHF. The CDR3 nucleotides are TGTGCCTGGGGACCGTTGATGAGCAATCAGCCCCAGCATTTT.

This clonotype qualifies as medium-sized. The chain is built from TRBV11-2 and TRBJ1-2; D is perhaps TRBD1 (5 bases). The CDR3 extends over 13 amino acids. Trimming pared 6 bases from V and 6 bases from J, leaving 14 bases between. CDR1 SGHAT and CDR2 FQNNGV come from the germline V gene. For the CDR3, the DNA is TGTGCCAGCAGTCAAACAGGAGTAAATGGCTACACCTTC. Translation: CASSQTGVNGYTF.

For this clonotype: A read error may explain this, as a much larger clone is one base away. This rearrangement joins TRBV7-9 to TRBJ2-7; 9 bases align to TRBD1. Germline V gene sequence: CDR1 SEHNR, CDR2 FQNEAQ (reference sequence). J gave up 1 base and V 5 bases, and 6 bases lay outside the gene matches. The CDR3 has 15 amino acids. CDR3 region: CASSPGTGLSYEQYF. CDR3 nucleotide sequence: TGTGCCAGCAGCCCTGGGACAGGGCTGTCCTACGAGCAGTACTTC.

This clonotype appeared a few times. V gene TRBV7-8 combines with J gene TRBJ2-2; D gene unclear. Trimming stripped 1 base from V and 0 bases from J, with 9 bases between. Germline loops: CDR1 SGHVS, CDR2 FQNEAQ. The CDR3 is made up of 16 amino acids. The CDR3: CASSLVGGTNTGELFF. CDR3 DNA sequence: TGTGCCAGCAGCTTAGTTGGCGGAACGAACACCGGGGAGCTGTTTTTT.

By sample fraction, this clonotype is medium-sized (0.01 to 0.1%). V and J are TRBV5-1 and TRBJ2-7, with D possibly TRBD1 on 6 matching bases. The V and J ends lost 0 bases and 0 bases respectively, with 7 bases between them. CDR1 is SGHRS, CDR2 YFSETQ, per germline. This CDR3 has 14 amino acids. This CDR3 reads CASSLEGGSYEQYF. The CDR3 nucleotides are TGCGCCAGCAGCTTGGAAGGGGGCTCCTACGAGCAGTACTTC.

There are a few counts of this clonotype. The V gene is TRBV5-1, the J gene TRBJ2-4; D may be TRBD1 (6 bases). Germline V CDR1 and CDR2: SGHRS, YFSETQ. The CDR3 extends over 17 amino acids. Trimming cost V 0 bases and J 2 bases, with 15 bases left between them. The CDR3 reads CASSLADSQGSKNIQYF. In DNA form, the CDR3 reads TGCGCCAGCAGCTTGGCGGACAGTCAAGGGTCCAAAAACATTCAGTACTTC.

Worth noting for this clonotype: The missing conserved phenylalanine or tryptophan at the end of this CDR3 makes a read error likely. The chain has TRBV7-3 and TRBJ2-1; 7 nucleotides align to TRBD1. Per germline, CDR1 SGHTA and CDR2 FQGTGA. J was trimmed by 6 bases and V by 4 bases; bases with no gene match: 12. The CDR3 sequence is 16 residues long. The CDR3 reads CASSSIQGSLTNEQFL. DNA of the CDR3: TGTGCCAGCAGCTCCATACAGGGGTCGCTGACCAATGAGCAGTTCCTC.

This clonotype has ten or more counts. The rearrangement links TRBV14 to TRBJ1-6; D call uncertain. The length of the CDR3 is 14 residues. Trimming removed 1 base at V and 6 bases at J, with 7 bases between. Germline V gives CDR1 SGHDN, CDR2 FVKESK. The CDR3 loop reads CASSQAYLNSPLHF. The DNA for the CDR3 is TGTGCCAGCAGCCAAGCGTACCTTAATTCACCCCTCCACTTT.

Concerning this clonotype itself: A much larger clone differs by one base, so this may be a read error. The gene calls are TRBV7-2 and TRBJ2-7; 9 bases fit TRBD2. Per the germline V gene, CDR1 is SGHTA and CDR2 is FQGNSA. The CDR3 contains 14 residues. V shed 7 bases and J 2 bases; nucleotides not matched to a gene: 6. DNA for the CDR3: TGTGCCAGCACGGTCTGGACTAGCGCCTACGAGCAGTACTTC. Its translation is CASTVWTSAYEQYF.

This clonotype was seen many times. The rearrangement joins TRBV6-1 to TRBJ1-6, with TRBD1 as a possible D gene (6 bases). V was cut by 5 bases and J by 10 bases, with 18 bases left in between. The CDR3 extends over 15 amino acids. Germline V gene sequence: CDR1 MNHNS, CDR2 SASEGT. CDR3 sequence: CASSSPGTLGSPLHF. In DNA, the CDR3 is TGTGCCAGCAGTTCCCCCGGGACATTAGGATCACCCCTCCACTTT.

This clonotype occurred once. A read error is possible here, since a much larger clone lies one base away. This rearrangement joins TRBV7-2 to TRBJ2-3; 7 nucleotides line up with TRBD1. Germline V gene sequence: CDR1 SGHTA, CDR2 FQGNSA. V trimming: 0 bases; J trimming: 6 bases; junction bases outside the gene matches: 3. This CDR3 spans 14 amino acids. This CDR3 reads CASSLAGGQDTQYF. The DNA for the CDR3 is TGTGCCAGCAGCTTAGCAGGGGGACAGGATACGCAGTATTTT.

J is TRBJ2-7 and V is TRBV27; D is ambiguous. The CDR3 spans 16 residues. Trimming stripped 7 bases from V and 0 bases from J, with 19 bases between. Looked up from germline, CDR1 is MNHEY and CDR2 is SMNVEV (reference sequence). The CDR3 here is CASTKEYPGYSYEQYF. Written as DNA, the CDR3 is TGTGCCAGCACTAAAGAGTATCCCGGCTACTCCTACGAGCAGTACTTC.

This clonotype is deemed medium-sized. V usage is TRBV27 and J usage is TRBJ2-7; D is unclear. Looked up from germline, CDR1 is MNHEY and CDR2 is SMNVEV (reference sequence). V gave up 1 base and J gave up 3 bases, with 13 bases separating them. The CDR3 contains 15 residues. The CDR3 nucleotides read TGTGCCAGCAGTTTATTAGCATTATCCCTCTACGAGCAGTACTTC. This gives the protein CASSLLALSLYEQYF.

The chain joins TRBV3-1 to TRBJ2-5; 10 bases match TRBD1. J was trimmed by 5 bases and V by 2 bases; bases with no gene match: 8. Per the germline V gene, CDR1 is LGHDT and CDR2 is YNNKEL (reference sequence). The CDR3 is 16 amino acids. CDR3 region: CASSQLRTGGTETQYF. The CDR3 nucleotides read TGTGCCAGCAGCCAACTCAGGACAGGGGGGACTGAGACCCAGTACTTC.

Many counts were recorded for this clonotype. The rearrangement uses TRBV20-1 and TRBJ1-2; the match to TRBD1 covers 7 bases. This CDR3 region has 12 residues. Germline assignment: CDR1 DFQATT and CDR2 SNEGSKA (reference sequence). V trimming: 6 bases; J trimming: 7 bases; junction bases outside the gene matches: 8. The CDR3 protein is CSARQGGFGYTF. The CDR3 region has the DNA TGCAGTGCCCGGCAGGGGGGGTTTGGCTACACCTTC.

This chain joins TRBV6-1 and TRBJ2-1; D gene uncertain. Germline V gives CDR1 MNHNS, CDR2 SASEGT. The V and J ends lost 7 bases and 2 bases respectively, with 6 bases between them. This CDR3 is built from 12 residues. CDR3 nucleotides: TGTGCCAGCACGGGTCCCTACAATGAGCAGTTCTTC. Translating it yields CASTGPYNEQFF.

The V and J genes are TRBV10-3 and TRBJ2-3; 7 nucleotides line up with TRBD1. The CDR3 consists of 15 residues. With V trimmed by 5 bases and J by 5 bases, 10 bases remained unmatched. CDR1 is ENHRY, CDR2 SYGVKD, per germline. CDR3 sequence (DNA): TGTGCCATCAGTTATCAGGGGGACCACGTAGATACGCAGTATTTT. This sequence encodes CAISYQGDHVDTQYF.